One and the same sample provided the 23 T cell receptor beta chains below, sequenced in a study of CD4 T cells in relation to SARS-CoV-2 and coronaviruses. The method was immunoSEQ multiplex PCR; TCRdb's version includes in-frame clones alone and lacks a portion of them. Of 20,000 to 25,000 clones listed, about 70% are singletons. Before the COVID-19 pandemic, during about 2011-2019, CD4+ T cells were taken from unexposed donors. CD4+ T cells were isolated from the cells after more than 8 days of culture. The antigens for these receptors are not known. Sequencing was done on a sample of CD4+ T cells from PBMCs, cultured in vitro. The receptor set was obtained from a human donor in good health.

V is TRBV10-3 and J is TRBJ1-3; TRBD1 aligns across 8 bases. J gave up 3 bases and V 10 bases, and 8 bases lay outside the gene matches. The CDR3 extends over 14 amino acids. Germline loops: CDR1 ENHRY, CDR2 SYGVKD. CDR3 nucleotides: TGTGCCACAGAGGACAGGGTTGGTGGAAACACCATATATTTT. It specifies CATEDRVGGNTIYF.

This clone appeared a single time. This rearrangement joins TRBV6-8 to TRBJ2-6, with D perhaps TRBD1 (6 bases). CDR1 is MNHGY, CDR2 SAAAGT, per germline. This CDR3 is 16 amino acids long. V was pared by 5 bases and J by 4 bases, with 15 bases between. CDR3 loop: CASSTLKGEGANVLTF. DNA of the CDR3: TGTGCCAGCAGTACCTTAAAGGGGGAAGGGGCCAACGTCCTGACTTTC.

This clone was detected a few times. The J gene is TRBJ1-1, the V gene TRBV11-2; 7 bases match TRBD1. The junction had 8 bases not matched to a gene; V was cut back by 3 bases and J by 4 bases. The germline V gene encodes CDR1 SGHAT and CDR2 FQNNGV. The CDR3 spans 15 residues. The CDR3 region is CASSLTEGGATEAFF. CDR3 bases: TGTGCCAGCAGCTTGACTGAAGGGGGCGCCACTGAAGCTTTCTTT.

The J gene is TRBJ1-3, the V gene TRBV4-3; no clear D. The CDR3 has 13 residues. CDR1 is LGHNA and CDR2 is YSLEER in the germline V gene. V was shortened by 1 base and J by 8 bases, with 9 bases between the two germline ends. The CDR3 region has the DNA TGCGCCAGCAGCCAAGCCGCTGGGTACACCATATATTTT. Translating it yields CASSQAAGYTIYF.

The chain recombines TRBV19 with TRBJ2-7; possible D gene TRBD1, 6 bases. Trimming stripped 6 bases from V and 0 bases from J, with 15 bases between. Germline values: CDR1 LNHDA, CDR2 SQIVND (reference sequence). CDR3 length: 15 residues. The CDR3 is CASRSTGTPSYEQYF. The DNA of the CDR3 is TGTGCCAGTAGGTCTACCGGGACACCCTCCTACGAGCAGTACTTC.

The chain combines TRBV9 with TRBJ2-7, with D hard to call. Per germline, CDR1 SGDLS and CDR2 YYNGEE. This CDR3 is built from 14 residues. Trimming left V 1 base short and J 2 bases short, with 10 bases between. In DNA, the CDR3 is TGTGCCAGCAGCGTATTGCCGAGGACCTACGAGCAGTACTTC. Translation gives CASSVLPRTYEQYF.

V gene TRBV5-1 combines with J gene TRBJ2-2, with D perhaps TRBD2 (6 bases). The V and J ends lost 1 base and 5 bases respectively, with 18 bases between them. This CDR3 has 17 residues. Germline loops: CDR1 SGHRS, CDR2 YFSETQ. In DNA, the CDR3 is TGCGCCAGCAGCTTGTCCCAGGGTGTAGCGGTTACCGGGGAGCTGTTTTTT. It yields the protein CASSLSQGVAVTGELFF.

By share of the sample, this clone is medium-sized. The rearrangement uses TRBV7-8 and TRBJ1-2, with D unresolved. CDR1 and CDR2 (germline): SGHVS, FQNEAQ. V lost 5 bases to trimming and J lost 3 bases, with 13 bases between them. This CDR3 has 14 amino acids. CDR3 coding DNA: TGTGCCAGCAGCCCCCGGGAGGGCGACTATGGCTACACCTTC. Translating gives CASSPREGDYGYTF.

The chain joins TRBV4-3 to TRBJ1-1; D unresolved. Germline lookup yields CDR1 LGHNA and CDR2 YSLEER. This CDR3 contains 15 residues. V lost 4 bases and J lost 0, with 12 bases in between. Written as DNA, the CDR3 is TGCGCCAGCAGCCGTCAGACAAACATGAACACTGAAGCTTTCTTT. Translated, it gives CASSRQTNMNTEAFF.

The chain has TRBV19 and TRBJ1-6, with 7 bases lining up with TRBD1. CDR3 size: 15 residues. V was pared by 3 bases and J by 8 bases, with 7 bases of the junction left unmatched. CDR1 and CDR2 from the germline V gene are LNHDA and SQIVND (reference sequence). The CDR3 coding sequence is TGTGCCAGTAGTATGTTGGACAGGTCGGATTCACCCCTCCACTTT. Protein: CASSMLDRSDSPLHF. Filled out from reference TRBV19 and TRBJ1-6, the complete variable domain reads DGGITQSPKYLFRKEGQNVTLSCEQNLNHDAMYWYRQDPGQGLRLIYYSQIVNDFQKGDIAEGYSVSREKKESFPLTVTSAQKNPTAFYLCASSMLDRSDSPLHFGNGTRLTVT.

J is TRBJ2-7 and V is TRBV3-1 (or the pseudogene TRBV3-2), with D hard to call. V lost 1 base and J 5 bases, leaving 12 bases between the germline ends. The CDR3 is 14 residues long. Germline V CDR1 and CDR2: LGHDT, YNNKEL (reference sequence). CDR3: CASSQAVGLHEQYF. Here the CDR3 DNA reads TGTGCCAGCAGCCAAGCTGTAGGCCTCCACGAGCAGTACTTC.

This chain joins TRBV6-5 and TRBJ2-5, with a possible D match to TRBD2 (6 bases). Germline values: CDR1 MNHEY, CDR2 SVGAGI. The CDR3 runs to 11 residues. V was trimmed by 6 bases and J by 5 bases, leaving 7 bases between them. The CDR3 nucleotides read TGTGCCAGCAGGGGGAGGGAGACCCAGTACTTC. It encodes CASRGRETQYF.

V is TRBV7-2 and J is TRBJ2-3; D is ambiguous. Looked up from germline, CDR1 is SGHTA and CDR2 is FQGNSA. Trimming took off 5 bases at V and 0 bases at J, with 15 bases between the two ends. The CDR3 spans 16 residues. The CDR3 DNA follows: TGTGCCAGCAGCCCGGTGGGGTGGGGAAGCACAGATACGCAGTATTTT. It is translated as CASSPVGWGSTDTQYF.

The V call is TRBV7-8, the J call TRBJ2-3; possible D gene TRBD2, 6 bases. The germline V gene encodes CDR1 SGHVS and CDR2 FQNEAQ. V was trimmed by 5 bases and J by 4 bases, leaving 16 bases between them. The CDR3 consists of 15 residues. CDR3 protein: CASSVLGLRPDTQYF. The CDR3 DNA reads TGTGCCAGCAGCGTCTTAGGACTACGACCAGATACGCAGTATTTT.

CDR3 sequence: CASSLGRGYGNTIYF. CDR3 sequence (DNA): TGTGCCAGCAGCTTGGGAAGGGGGTACGGAAACACCATATATTTT. This rearrangement joins TRBV5-4 to TRBJ1-3; TRBD1 might be the D (6 bases). The length of the CDR3 is 15 residues. Looked up from germline, CDR1 is SGHNT and CDR2 is YYREEE (reference sequence). Trimming removed 0 bases from V and 4 bases from J, with 11 bases in between.

The chain uses TRBV5-1 and TRBJ2-5; a weak D match, TRBD2 (7 bases). This CDR3 region has 15 residues. V lost 5 bases, J lost 5 bases, and 19 bases lay in between. CDR1 is SGHRS, CDR2 YFSETQ, per germline. CDR3 bases: TGCGCCAGCAGTCCGGGGGGCCCTGCGGGGGAGACCCAGTACTTC. This translates into CASSPGGPAGETQYF.

J is TRBJ2-7 and V is TRBV6-5, with 7 bases that match TRBD1. The CDR3 loop spans 13 amino acids. Germline-derived CDR1 and CDR2 are MNHEY and SVGAGI. Trimming removed 5 bases from V and 2 bases from J; junction bases left unmatched: 3. The CDR3 region is CASSTGTAYEQYF. For the CDR3, the DNA is TGTGCCAGCAGTACCGGGACAGCCTACGAGCAGTACTTC.

This clone was counted only a few times. In DNA form, the CDR3 reads TGTGCCAGCAGAAGCGGGGGTCCCTACAATGAGCAGTTCTTC. Residues: CASRSGGPYNEQFF. V and J are TRBV6-6 and TRBJ2-1, with TRBD2 matching over 8 bases. CDR1 is MNHNY, CDR2 SVGAGI, per germline (reference sequence). There are 14 residues in the CDR3. V shed 6 bases and J 2 bases; nucleotides not matched to a gene: 3.

The chain uses TRBV4-1 and TRBJ2-3; D possibly corresponds to TRBD1 (6 bases). CDR1 MGHRA and CDR2 YSYEKL come from the germline V gene. The ends were cut back, 1 base at V and 9 bases at J, with 11 bases in the middle. The CDR3 totals 13 residues. CDR3 amino acids: CASSQGGLATQYF. As DNA, the CDR3 is TGCGCCAGCAGCCAAGGGGGGCTAGCCACGCAGTATTTT.

The chain uses TRBV19 and TRBJ2-3; D ambiguous. The CDR3 runs 16 residues. In germline, CDR1 is LNHDA, CDR2 SQIVND (reference sequence). V lost 1 base and J lost 0, with 11 bases in between. The CDR3 is CASSIAISRSTDTQYF. CDR3 DNA: TGTGCCAGTAGTATAGCAATTAGTAGAAGCACAGATACGCAGTATTTT.

J is TRBJ2-5 and V is TRBV14, with 7 bases fitting TRBD2. This CDR3 comprises 16 residues. Germline CDR1 and CDR2: SGHDN and FVKESK. With 3 bases clipped from V and 6 bases from J, the junction kept 13 bases outside the gene matches. The CDR3 sequence is CASSQIGVAGVKTQYF. CDR3 nucleotide sequence: TGTGCCAGCAGCCAGATAGGCGTCGCGGGGGTAAAGACCCAGTACTTC.

This clone was counted once. The rearrangement links TRBV6-5 to TRBJ1-4; D remains unclear. The CDR3 is 14 amino acids. Germline V gene sequence: CDR1 MNHEY, CDR2 SVGAGI. V dropped 5 bases and J dropped 5 bases, with 12 bases sitting between them. Here the CDR3 reads CASSQQPSNEKLFF. The CDR3 DNA reads as TGTGCCAGCAGTCAACAGCCATCAAATGAAAAACTGTTTTTT.

This clone was counted once. V gene TRBV18 combines with J gene TRBJ2-7; D is perhaps TRBD2 (5 bases). The V and J ends lost 3 bases and 6 bases respectively, with 18 bases between them. The germline V gene encodes CDR1 KGHSH and CDR2 LQKENI. CDR3 size: 15 residues. Written as DNA, the CDR3 is TGTGCCAGCTCACCGCGGGCCCAGGACCCTTTCGAGCAGTACTTC. It specifies CASSPRAQDPFEQYF.